This T cell receptor (beta chain) appears in the sequencing data of a study of molecular identifiers for immune sequencing clone quantification. Looking at the study overall: Replicate RNA from about 20,000 or 100,000 naive CD8 T cells formed five aliquots; four were sequenced. General study findings and limits: Shared barcodes on identical TCR molecules could underestimate the sizes of highly expanded clones.

A single record per CDR3 protein comes from TCRdb applying MiXCR to the PCR reads. This table has 490,000 or so distinct CDR3 sequences, 20% to 25% appearing once. Libraries used 20,000 to 1,000,000 sorted naive CD8 T cells and 10%, 30% or 50% RNA input. Naive CD8 T cells were FACS-sorted by CD8+CD4-CCR7+CD45RA+ markers. The CDR3 consists of 14 residues. Per germline, CDR1 KGHSH and CDR2 LQKENI. V dropped 3 bases and J dropped 8 bases, with 11 bases sitting between them. This clonotype was observed many times. Its specificity is not known. The V gene is TRBV18, the J gene TRBJ1-6; no clear D. Sequenced: naive CD8+ T cells from blood, with Jurkat cell RNA spiked in. Subset noted: FACS-sorted CD8+CD4-CCR7+CD45RA+ naive T cells. The receptor was derived from a human donor in good health. Some libraries in this study had Jurkat cell RNA spiked in. The CDR3 loop reads CASSPFPVDSPLHF. Written as DNA, the CDR3 is TGTGCCAGCTCACCTTTCCCGGTCGATTCACCCCTCCACTTT.